This TCR beta chain was recorded in a study of radiation and T cells in renal cell carcinoma. Findings and limits, study-wide: Top tumor clonotypes rose in blood 2 weeks post-radiation, then contracted.

Time point of the sample: blood 4 weeks post-SBRT, at nephrectomy. Regarding treatment: 15 Gy SBRT to primary tumor, nephrectomy 4 weeks later. Using immunoSEQ multiplex PCR, the repertoire was profiled, and TCRdb retains in-frame clones only, with some absent. The repertoire includes 90,000 to 100,000 clones, roughly 88% of them detected once, and 7.2% sits in the top ten. The CDR3 is 16 residues long. Germline V gene lookup returns CDR1 WNHNN and CDR2 SYGVQD (reference sequence). V was clipped by 3 bases and J by 6 bases, with 20 bases between them. This clone has only one observation. What it recognizes is unknown.

The source material was blood, sampled from a patient whose treatment included radiotherapy and nephrectomy. The sequence came from a man aged 60-69 years with renal cell carcinoma. The chain recombines TRBV10-1 with TRBJ1-2; D unresolved. In DNA, the CDR3 is TGCGCCAGCAGTGAAGGTCGGCAGACATTGGAGGATGGCTACACCTTC. Protein product: CASSEGRQTLEDGYTF.